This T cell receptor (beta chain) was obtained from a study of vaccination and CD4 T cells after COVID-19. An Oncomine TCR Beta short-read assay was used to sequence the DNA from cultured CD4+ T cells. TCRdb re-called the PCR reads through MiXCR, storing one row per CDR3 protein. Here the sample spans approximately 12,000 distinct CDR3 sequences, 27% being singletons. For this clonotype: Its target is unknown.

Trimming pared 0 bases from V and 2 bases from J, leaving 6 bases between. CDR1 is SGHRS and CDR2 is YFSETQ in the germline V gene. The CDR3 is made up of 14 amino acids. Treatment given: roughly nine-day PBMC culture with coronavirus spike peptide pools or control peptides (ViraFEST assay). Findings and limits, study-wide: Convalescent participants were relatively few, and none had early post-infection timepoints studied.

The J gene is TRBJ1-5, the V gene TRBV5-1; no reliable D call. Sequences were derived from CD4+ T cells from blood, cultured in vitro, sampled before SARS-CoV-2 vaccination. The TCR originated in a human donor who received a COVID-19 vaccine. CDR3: CASSLDGGNQPQHF. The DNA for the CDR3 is TGCGCCAGCAGCTTGGATGGGGGCAATCAGCCCCAGCATTTT. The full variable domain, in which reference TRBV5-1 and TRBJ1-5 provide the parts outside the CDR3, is KAGVTQTPRYLIKTRGQQVTLSCSPISGHRSVSWYQQTPGQGLQFLFEYFSETQRNKGNFPGRFSGRQFSNSRSEMNVSTLELGDSALYLCASSLDGGNQPQHFGDGTRLSIL.